Listed below are T cell receptor beta chains from one sample, sequenced in a study of T-cell reconstitution after alpha-beta-depleted transplantation in children. TCRdb re-derived calls from the PCR reads in MiXCR, one entry per CDR3 protein. The table shows almost 600,000 distinct CDR3 sequences, with approximately 30% occurring only once. The specimen was PBMCs, collected before TCRalphabeta/CD19-depleted stem cell transplant. Every receptor here comes from a boy younger than two with Wiskott-Aldrich syndrome, due to receive a stem cell transplant. Each CDR3 is given with its conserved first and last residue. D genes are given only for firm matches. The size entry is marked missing in some rows and otherwise reads once, few, many or a size class.

V gene	clone size	D gene	J gene	CDR3 protein	CDR3 DNA
TRBV5-1	NA	NA	TRBJ2-5	CASRFGGETQETQYF	TGCGCCAGCAGGTTTGGTGGGGAGACCCAAGAGACCCAGTACTTC
TRBV20-1	NA	TRBD2	TRBJ2-1	CSAIPGLRNEQFF	TGCAGTGCTATACCGGGACTACGCAATGAGCAGTTCTTC
TRBV20-1	few	TRBD2	TRBJ2-7	CGAGGSEFPEQYF	TGTGGAGCGGGAGGGAGTGAATTCCCCGAGCAGTACTTC
TRBV14	few	NA	TRBJ2-2	CASSPRAGGAGSTGELFF	TGTGCCAGCAGCCCCCGTGCTGGGGGGGCGGGATCCACCGGGGAGCTGTTTTTT
TRBV9	NA	TRBD1	TRBJ2-2	CASSVGTVGFPGELFF	TGTGCCAGCAGCGTCGGGACAGTCGGTTTTCCCGGGGAGCTGTTTTTT
TRBV5-1	NA	NA	TRBJ2-2	CASSLASGGPNTGELFF	TGCGCCAGCAGCTTGGCCTCGGGCGGCCCGAACACCGGGGAGCTGTTTTTT
TRBV7-9	NA	NA	TRBJ2-1	CASTKDTYNEQFF	TGTGCCAGCACCAAAGACACGTACAATGAGCAGTTCTTC
TRBV7-6	NA	NA	TRBJ1-4	CASSSPRSGEKKLFF	TGTGCCAGCAGCTCCCCTCGATCCGGCGAGAAAAAACTGTTTTTT
TRBV5-1	NA	NA	TRBJ2-1	CASSPRQAPYNEQFF	TGCGCCAGCAGCCCACGACAGGCGCCCTACAATGAGCAGTTCTTC
TRBV5-1	NA	TRBD1	TRBJ2-3	CATKSGTGSFTDTQYF	TGCGCCACCAAATCCGGGACAGGGTCGTTCACAGATACGCAGTATTTT
TRBV15	NA	TRBD2	TRBJ2-1	CATSRDMAGVLANEQFF	TGTGCCACCAGCAGAGATATGGCGGGAGTATTGGCAAATGAGCAGTTCTTC
TRBV5-6	few	NA	TRBJ2-2	CASSLEVGTHTGELFF	TGTGCCAGCAGCTTGGAGGTCGGGACTCACACCGGGGAGCTGTTTTTT
TRBV20-1	many	NA	TRBJ2-2	CSASGEGELFF	TGCAGTGCTAGCGGGGAGGGGGAGCTGTTTTTT
TRBV5-4	many	TRBD2	TRBJ2-5	CASSLRTSGRQETQYF	TGTGCCAGCAGCCTACGGACTAGCGGGAGGCAAGAGACCCAGTACTTC
TRBV20-1	NA	NA	TRBJ2-2	CSARDPWQSTGELFF	TGCAGTGCTAGAGATCCGTGGCAGAGCACCGGGGAGCTGTTTTTT
TRBV10-3	NA	NA	TRBJ1-2	CAIGGNQGPGGYTF	TGTGCCATCGGGGGGAATCAGGGGCCGGGCGGCTACACCTTC
TRBV9	few	NA	TRBJ2-7	CASSVAGTGSYEQYF	TGTGCCAGCAGCGTGGCCGGGACTGGCTCCTACGAGCAGTACTTC
TRBV7-9	NA	TRBD2	TRBJ2-7	CASSSTSGSVYEQYF	TGTGCCAGCAGCTCGACTAGCGGGAGTGTCTACGAGCAGTACTTC
TRBV7-2	few	NA	TRBJ2-7	CASSSRGRYYEQYF	TGTGCCAGCAGCTCCCGCGGCCGTTACTACGAGCAGTACTTC
TRBV3-1	NA	NA	TRBJ2-7	CASSQGPPRRLLSYEQYF	TGTGCCAGCAGCCAAGGCCCTCCGCGTAGGCTCCTTTCCTACGAGCAGTACTTC
TRBV4-2	NA	TRBD2	TRBJ2-1	CASSQSWGLAGEFSYNEQFF	TGTGCCAGCAGCCAATCATGGGGGCTAGCGGGAGAATTTTCCTACAATGAGCAGTTCTTC
TRBV7-9	NA	NA	TRBJ2-3	CASSLTQGPSDTQYF	TGTGCCAGCAGCTTGACCCAGGGACCATCAGATACGCAGTATTTT
TRBV20-1	NA	TRBD2	TRBJ2-1	CSARGILAASYNEQFF	TGCAGTGCTAGGGGCATACTAGCGGCCTCCTACAATGAGCAGTTCTTC
TRBV12-3/TRBV12-4	NA	NA	TRBJ2-5	CASSLDRLGIVLETQYF	TGTGCCAGCAGTTTAGACCGCCTTGGGATTGTGTTGGAGACCCAGTACTTC
TRBV20-1	NA	NA	TRBJ2-1	CSARSPSVLYNEQFF	TGCAGTGCTAGATCCCCTAGCGTACTCTACAATGAGCAGTTCTTC